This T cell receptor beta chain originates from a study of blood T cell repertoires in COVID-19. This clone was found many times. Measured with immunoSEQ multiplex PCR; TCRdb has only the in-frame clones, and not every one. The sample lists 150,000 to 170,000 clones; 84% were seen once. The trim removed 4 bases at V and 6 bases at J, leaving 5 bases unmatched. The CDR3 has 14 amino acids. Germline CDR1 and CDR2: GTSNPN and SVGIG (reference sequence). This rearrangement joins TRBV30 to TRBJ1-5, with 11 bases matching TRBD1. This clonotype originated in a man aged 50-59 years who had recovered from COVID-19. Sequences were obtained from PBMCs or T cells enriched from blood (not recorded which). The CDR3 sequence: CAWTGQGVGQPQHF. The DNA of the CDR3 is TGTGCCTGGACGGGACAGGGGGTCGGTCAGCCCCAGCATTTT.